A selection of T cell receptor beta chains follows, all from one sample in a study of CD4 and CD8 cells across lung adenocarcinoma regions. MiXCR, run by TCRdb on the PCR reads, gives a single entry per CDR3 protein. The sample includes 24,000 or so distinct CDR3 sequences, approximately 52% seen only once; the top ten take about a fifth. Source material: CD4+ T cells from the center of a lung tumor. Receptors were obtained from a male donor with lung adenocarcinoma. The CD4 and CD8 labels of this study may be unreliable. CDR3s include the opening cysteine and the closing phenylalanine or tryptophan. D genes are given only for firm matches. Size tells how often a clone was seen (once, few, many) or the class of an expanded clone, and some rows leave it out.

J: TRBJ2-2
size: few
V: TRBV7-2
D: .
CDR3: CASSLQAGNTGELFF
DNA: TGTGCCAGCAGCTTACAAGCGGGTAACACCGGGGAGCTGTTTTTT

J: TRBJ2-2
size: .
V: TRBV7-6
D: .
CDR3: CASSLGVTRGTGELFF
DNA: TGTGCCAGCAGCTTAGGAGTAACTCGCGGCACCGGGGAGCTGTTTTTT

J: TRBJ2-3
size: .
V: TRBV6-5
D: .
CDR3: CASSYSRGEEETQYF
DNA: TGTGCCAGCAGTTACTCGAGAGGGGAGGAAGAGACGCAGTATTTT

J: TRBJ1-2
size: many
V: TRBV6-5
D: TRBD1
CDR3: CASSVLTGGYYGYTF
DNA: TGTGCCAGCAGTGTACTGACAGGGGGGTACTATGGCTACACCTTC

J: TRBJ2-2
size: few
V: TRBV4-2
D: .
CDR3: CASSLGVRDGELFF
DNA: TGTGCCAGCAGCCTCGGGGTCCGGGACGGGGAGCTGTTTTTT

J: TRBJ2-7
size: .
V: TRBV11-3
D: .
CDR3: CASSLRETRHSYEQYF
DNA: TGTGCCAGCAGCTTACGCGAGACTCGTCACTCCTACGAGCAGTACTTC

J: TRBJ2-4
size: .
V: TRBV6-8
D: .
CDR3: CGGSGLRAKDIQYF
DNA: TGTGGCGGCTCGGGGCTGAGAGCCAAAGACATTCAGTATTTC

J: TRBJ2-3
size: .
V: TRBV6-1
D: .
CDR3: CARRLQAVSPDTQYF
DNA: TGTGCCAGGAGACTCCAGGCTGTGAGCCCAGATACGCAGTATTTT

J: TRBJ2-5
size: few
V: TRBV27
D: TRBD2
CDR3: CASTLAGTSTETQYF
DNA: TGTGCCAGCACACTAGCGGGAACTTCCACAGAGACGCAGTACTTT

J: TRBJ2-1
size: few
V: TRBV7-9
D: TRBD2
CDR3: CASSFSGRNEQFF
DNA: TGTGCCAGCAGCTTTAGCGGGCGGAATGAGCAGTTCTTC

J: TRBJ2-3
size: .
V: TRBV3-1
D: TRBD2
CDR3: CASSPGTSLLNTQYF
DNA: TGTGCCAGCAGCCCCGGGACTAGTCTCCTAAATACGCAGTATTTT

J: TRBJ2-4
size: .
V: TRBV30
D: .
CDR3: CAWSGHFHIQYF
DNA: TGTGCCTGGAGCGGACATTTTCACATTCAGTACTTC

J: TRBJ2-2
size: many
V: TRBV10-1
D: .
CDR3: CASRAGALTGELFF
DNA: TGCGCCAGCAGGGCAGGGGCGCTCACCGGGGAGCTGTTTTTT

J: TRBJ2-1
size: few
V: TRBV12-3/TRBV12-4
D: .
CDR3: CASSLAGQWRFF
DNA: TGTGCCAGCAGTCTGGCGGGGCAATGGCGGTTCTTC

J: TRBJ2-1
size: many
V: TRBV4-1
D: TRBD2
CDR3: CASSQETSVGDEQFF
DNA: TGCGCCAGCAGCCAAGAAACTAGCGTCGGCGATGAGCAGTTCTTC

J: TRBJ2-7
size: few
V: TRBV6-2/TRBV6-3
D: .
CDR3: CASRTMGANEQYF
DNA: TGTGCCAGCAGGACCATGGGGGCCAACGAGCAGTACTTC

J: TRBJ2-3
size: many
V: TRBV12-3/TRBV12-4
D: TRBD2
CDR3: CASAPAGGDTQYF
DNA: TGTGCCAGCGCCCCCGCGGGGGGGGATACGCAGTATTTT

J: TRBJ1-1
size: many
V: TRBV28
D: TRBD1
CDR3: CASIYRQGVSTEAFF
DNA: TGTGCCAGCATCTACCGACAGGGGGTGAGCACTGAAGCTTTCTTT

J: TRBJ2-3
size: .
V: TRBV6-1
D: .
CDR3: CASRLQAGSTEAQYF
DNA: TGTGCCAGCAGACTCCAGGCTGGGAGCACCGAGGCGCAGTATTTT

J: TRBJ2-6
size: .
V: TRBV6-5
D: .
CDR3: CASSYSPCSNEQNF
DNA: TGTGCCAGCAGTTACTCTCCTTGCTCCAACGAGCAGAATTTC

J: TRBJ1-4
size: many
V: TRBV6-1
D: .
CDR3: CASRSQREKLFF
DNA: TGTGCCAGCAGGTCACAAAGAGAAAAACTGTTTTTT

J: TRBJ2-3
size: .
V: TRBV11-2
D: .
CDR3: CASSFRTWSTDTQYF
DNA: TGTGCCAGCAGCTTTCGCACTTGGTCCACAGATACGCAGTATTTT

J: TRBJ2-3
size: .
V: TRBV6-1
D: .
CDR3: CARSIGGSLEETQYF
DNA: TGTGCCAGGAGTATCGGGGGCAGCCTCGAGGAGACCCAGTATTTC

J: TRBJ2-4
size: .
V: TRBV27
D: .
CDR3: CARSLGLGAKNIQYF
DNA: TGTGCCCGCAGTTTGGGGCTGGGAGCCAAAAACATTCAGTACTTT

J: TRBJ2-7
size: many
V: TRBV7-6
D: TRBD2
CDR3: CASSPTSGMSYEQYF
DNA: TGTGCCAGCAGCCCGACTAGCGGGATGTCCTACGAGCAGTACTTC

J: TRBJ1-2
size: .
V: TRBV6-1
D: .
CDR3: CASSRGGAGYTF
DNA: TGTGCCAGCAGTAGAGGGGGTGCCGGCTACACCTTC

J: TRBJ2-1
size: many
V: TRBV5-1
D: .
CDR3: CASSLKQGSPYNEQFF
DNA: TGCGCCAGCAGCTTAAAACAGGGTTCCCCCTACAATGAGCAGTTCTTC

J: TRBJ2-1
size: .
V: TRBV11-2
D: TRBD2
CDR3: CASSSGLAGVYEQFF
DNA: TGTGCCAGCAGCTCAGGACTAGCGGGAGTATATGAGCAGTTCTTC

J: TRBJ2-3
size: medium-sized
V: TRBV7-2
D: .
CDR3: CASSFMAVTDTQYF
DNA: TGTGCCAGCAGCTTCATGGCGGTAACAGATACGCAGTATTTT

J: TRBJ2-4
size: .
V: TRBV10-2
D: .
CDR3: CASSVTAKNTQYF
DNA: TGCGCCAGCAGTGTGACCGCCAAAAACACGCAGTACTTT

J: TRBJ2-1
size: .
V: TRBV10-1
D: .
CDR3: CASIERAHNEQFF
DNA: TGCGCCAGCATCGAGCGGGCCCACAATGAGCAGTTCTTC

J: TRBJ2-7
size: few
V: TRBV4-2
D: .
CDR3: CASSQGGASTYEQYF
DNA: TGTGCCAGCAGCCAAGGGGGGGCTTCCACCTACGAGCAGTACTTC

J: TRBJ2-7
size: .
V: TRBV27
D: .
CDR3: CASSQTPWTVTYEQYF
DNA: TGTGCCAGCAGTCAAACCCCCTGGACGGTAACCTACGAGCAGTACTTC

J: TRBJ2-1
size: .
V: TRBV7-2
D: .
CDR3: CASSLDPSRIRNEQFF
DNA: TGTGCCAGCAGCTTAGACCCGAGTAGGATTCGGAATGAGCAGTTCTTC

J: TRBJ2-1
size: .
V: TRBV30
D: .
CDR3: CAWSLPTGSVNEQFF
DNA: TGTGCCTGGAGCCTCCCGACTGGGTCCGTCAATGAGCAGTTCTTC

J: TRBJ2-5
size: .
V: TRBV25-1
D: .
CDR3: CASAGLGGRDTETQYF
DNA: TGTGCCAGCGCGGGATTGGGGGGCCGGGACACAGAGACCCAGTACTTC

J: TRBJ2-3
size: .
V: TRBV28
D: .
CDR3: CASSFLAAVRFDAQYF
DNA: TGTGCCAGCAGTTTCCTCGCGGCTGTGCGCTTCGATGCGCAGTATTTC